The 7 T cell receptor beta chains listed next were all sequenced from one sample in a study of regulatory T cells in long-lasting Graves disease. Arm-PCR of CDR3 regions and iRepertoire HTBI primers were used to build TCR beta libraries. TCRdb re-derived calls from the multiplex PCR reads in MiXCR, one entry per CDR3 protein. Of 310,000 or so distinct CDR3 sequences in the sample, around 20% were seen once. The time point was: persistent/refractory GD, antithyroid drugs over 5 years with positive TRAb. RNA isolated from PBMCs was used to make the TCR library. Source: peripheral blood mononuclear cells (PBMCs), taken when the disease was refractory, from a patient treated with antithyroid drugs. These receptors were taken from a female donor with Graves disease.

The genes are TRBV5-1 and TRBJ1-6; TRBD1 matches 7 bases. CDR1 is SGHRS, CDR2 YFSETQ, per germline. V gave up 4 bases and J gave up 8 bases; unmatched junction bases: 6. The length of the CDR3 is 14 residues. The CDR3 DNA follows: TGCGCCAGCAGCCTAAACAGGGGCGATTCACCCCTCCACTTT. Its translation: CASSLNRGDSPLHF.

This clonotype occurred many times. The CDR3 is CASREKYGYSNQPQHF. The CDR3 nucleotides read TGTGCCAGCAGGGAAAAATATGGCTATAGCAATCAGCCCCAGCATTTT. The V call is TRBV6-1, the J call TRBJ1-5; unclear D gene. V lost 6 bases and J lost 0, with 15 bases in between. In germline, CDR1 is MNHNS, CDR2 SASEGT. This CDR3 region has 16 residues.

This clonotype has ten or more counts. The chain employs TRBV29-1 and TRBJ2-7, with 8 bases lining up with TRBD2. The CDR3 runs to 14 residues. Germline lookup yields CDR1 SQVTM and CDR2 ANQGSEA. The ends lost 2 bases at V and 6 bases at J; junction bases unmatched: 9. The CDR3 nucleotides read TGCAGCGTTGAAATTAGCGGGGCTTGGGGCGAGCAGTACTTC. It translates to CSVEISGAWGEQYF.

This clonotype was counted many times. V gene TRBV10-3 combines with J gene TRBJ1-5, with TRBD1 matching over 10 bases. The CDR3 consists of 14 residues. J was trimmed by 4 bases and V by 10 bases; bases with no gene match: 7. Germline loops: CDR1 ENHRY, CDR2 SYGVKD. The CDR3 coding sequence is TGTGCCACGGGGACAGGGGACAATAATCAGCCCCAGCATTTT. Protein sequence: CATGTGDNNQPQHF.

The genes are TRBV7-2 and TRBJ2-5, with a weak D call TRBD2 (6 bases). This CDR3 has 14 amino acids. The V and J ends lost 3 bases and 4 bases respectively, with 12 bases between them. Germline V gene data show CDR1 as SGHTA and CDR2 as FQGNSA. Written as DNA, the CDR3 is TGTGCCAGCAGCTTGGTCGGGGGATCAGAGACCCAGTACTTC. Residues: CASSLVGGSETQYF.

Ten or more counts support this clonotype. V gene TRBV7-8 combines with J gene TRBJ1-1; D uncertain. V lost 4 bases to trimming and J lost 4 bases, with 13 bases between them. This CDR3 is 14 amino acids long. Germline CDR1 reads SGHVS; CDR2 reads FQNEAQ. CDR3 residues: CASSSRVVVTEAFF. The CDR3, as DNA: TGTGCCAGCAGCTCCCGGGTGGTTGTCACTGAAGCTTTCTTT.

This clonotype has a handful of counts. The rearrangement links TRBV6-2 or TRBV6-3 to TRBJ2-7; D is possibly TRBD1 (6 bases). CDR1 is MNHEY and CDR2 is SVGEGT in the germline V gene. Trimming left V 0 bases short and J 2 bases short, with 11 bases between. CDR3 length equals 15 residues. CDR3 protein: CASSYSLSGAYEQYF. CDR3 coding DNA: TGTGCCAGCAGTTACTCATTGTCAGGGGCCTACGAGCAGTACTTC.